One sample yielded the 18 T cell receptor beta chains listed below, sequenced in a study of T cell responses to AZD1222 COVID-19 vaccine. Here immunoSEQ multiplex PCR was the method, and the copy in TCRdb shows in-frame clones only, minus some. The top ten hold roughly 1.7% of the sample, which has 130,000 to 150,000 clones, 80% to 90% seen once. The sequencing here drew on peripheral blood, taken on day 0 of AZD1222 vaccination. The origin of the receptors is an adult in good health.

The CDR3 spells CASSERDRPTMGNQPQHF. DNA for the CDR3: TGTGCCAGCAGTGAAAGGGACAGGCCCACCATGGGCAATCAGCCCCAGCATTTT. The gene calls are TRBV6-1 and TRBJ1-5, with TRBD1 matching 8 bases. V shed 2 bases, J shed 2 bases, and the junction held 11 bases outside the gene matches. Germline CDR1 MNHNS, CDR2 SASEGT. The CDR3 contains 18 residues.

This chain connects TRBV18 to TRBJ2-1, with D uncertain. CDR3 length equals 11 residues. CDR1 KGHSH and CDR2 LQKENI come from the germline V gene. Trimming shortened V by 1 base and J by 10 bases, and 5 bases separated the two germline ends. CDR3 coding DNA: TGTGCCAGCTCACCACGGACGGAGCAGTTCTTC. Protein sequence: CASSPRTEQFF.

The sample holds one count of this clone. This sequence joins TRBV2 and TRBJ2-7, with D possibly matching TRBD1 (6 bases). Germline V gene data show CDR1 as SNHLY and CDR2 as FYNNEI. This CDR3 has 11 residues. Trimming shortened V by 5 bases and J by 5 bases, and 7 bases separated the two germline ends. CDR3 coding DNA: TGTGCCAGCAGTCACAGGGACGAGCAGTACTTC. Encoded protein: CASSHRDEQYF. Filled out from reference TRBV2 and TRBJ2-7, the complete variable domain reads EPEVTQTPSHQVTQMGQEVILRCVPISNHLYFYWYRQILGQKVEFLVSFYNNEISEKSEIFDDQFSVERPDGSNFTLKIRSTKLEDSAMYFCASSHRDEQYFGPGTRLTVT.

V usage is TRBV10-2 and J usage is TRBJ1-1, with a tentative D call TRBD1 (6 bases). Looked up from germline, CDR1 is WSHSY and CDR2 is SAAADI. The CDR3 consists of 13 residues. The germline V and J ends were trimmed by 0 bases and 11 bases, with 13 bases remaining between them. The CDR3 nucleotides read TGCGCCAGCAGTGAGTCGACAGACAGGACGGCTTTCTTT. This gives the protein CASSESTDRTAFF.

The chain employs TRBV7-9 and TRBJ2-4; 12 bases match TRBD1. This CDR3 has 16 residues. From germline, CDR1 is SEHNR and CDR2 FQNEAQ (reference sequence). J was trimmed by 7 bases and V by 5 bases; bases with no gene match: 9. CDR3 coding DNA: TGTGCCAGCAGCCAACTTCTGGGACAGGGGGCCAACATTCAGTACTTC. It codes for CASSQLLGQGANIQYF.

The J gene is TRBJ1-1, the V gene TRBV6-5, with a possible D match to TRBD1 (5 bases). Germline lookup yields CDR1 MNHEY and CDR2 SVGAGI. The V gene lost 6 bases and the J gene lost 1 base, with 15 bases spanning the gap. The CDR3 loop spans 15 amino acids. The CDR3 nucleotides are TGTGCCAGCAGCTCCGGCTCGGGGCCGAACACTGAAGCTTTCTTT. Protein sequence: CASSSGSGPNTEAFF.

CDR3 DNA sequence: TGCAGCGTTGACACCCGGGGAGGCTACACCTTC. Residues: CSVDTRGGYTF. The chain combines TRBV29-1 with TRBJ1-2; no definite D call. The V gene lost 3 bases and the J gene lost 8 bases, with 10 bases spanning the gap. The CDR3 is 11 residues long. In germline, CDR1 is SQVTM, CDR2 ANQGSEA.

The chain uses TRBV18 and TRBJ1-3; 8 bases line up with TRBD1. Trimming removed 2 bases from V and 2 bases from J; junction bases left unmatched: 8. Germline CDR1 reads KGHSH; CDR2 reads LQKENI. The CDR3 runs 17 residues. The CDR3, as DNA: TGTGCCAGCTCACCATATTCCCAGGGGGCTACTGGAAACACCATATATTTT. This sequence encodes CASSPYSQGATGNTIYF.

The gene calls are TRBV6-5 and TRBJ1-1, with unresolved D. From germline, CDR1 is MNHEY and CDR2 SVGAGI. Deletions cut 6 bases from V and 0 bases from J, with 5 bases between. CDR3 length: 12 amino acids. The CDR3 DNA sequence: TGTGCCAGCAGATCGGTGAACACTGAAGCTTTCTTT. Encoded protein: CASRSVNTEAFF.

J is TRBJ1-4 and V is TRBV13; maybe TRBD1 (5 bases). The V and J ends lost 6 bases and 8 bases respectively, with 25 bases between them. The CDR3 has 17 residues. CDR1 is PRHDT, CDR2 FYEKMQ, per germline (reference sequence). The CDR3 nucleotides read TGTGCCAGCAGTAGTGAAACCGGGGCCCGAGGTGACGAAAAACTGTTTTTT. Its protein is CASSSETGARGDEKLFF.

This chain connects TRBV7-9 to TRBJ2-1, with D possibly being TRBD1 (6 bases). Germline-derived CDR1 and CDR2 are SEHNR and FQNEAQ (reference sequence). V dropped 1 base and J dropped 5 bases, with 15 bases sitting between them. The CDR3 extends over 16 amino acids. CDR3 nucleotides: TGTGCCAGCAGCTTAGTGGGGAGCGAGGGGGACAATGAGCAGTTCTTC. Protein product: CASSLVGSEGDNEQFF.

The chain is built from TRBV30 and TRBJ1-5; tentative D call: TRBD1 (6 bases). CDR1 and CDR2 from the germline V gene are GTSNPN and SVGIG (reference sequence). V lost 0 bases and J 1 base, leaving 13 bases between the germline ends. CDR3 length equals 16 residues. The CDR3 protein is CAWSVRWGQSNQPQHF. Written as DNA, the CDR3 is TGTGCCTGGAGTGTACGTTGGGGGCAAAGCAATCAGCCCCAGCATTTT.

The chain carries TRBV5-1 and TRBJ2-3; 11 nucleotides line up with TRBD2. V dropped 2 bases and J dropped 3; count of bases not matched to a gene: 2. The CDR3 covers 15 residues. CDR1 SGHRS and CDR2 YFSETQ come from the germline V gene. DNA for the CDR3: TGCGCCAGCAGCTTCTCTAGCGGGAGGACAGATACGCAGTATTTT. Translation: CASSFSSGRTDTQYF.

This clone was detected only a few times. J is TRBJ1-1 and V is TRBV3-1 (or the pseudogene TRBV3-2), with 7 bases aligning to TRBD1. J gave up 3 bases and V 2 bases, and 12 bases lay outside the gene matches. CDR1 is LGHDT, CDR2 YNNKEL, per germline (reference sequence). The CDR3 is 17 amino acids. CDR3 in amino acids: CASSQNRGWIPDTEAFF. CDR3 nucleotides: TGTGCCAGCAGCCAAAACAGGGGATGGATTCCGGACACTGAAGCTTTCTTT.

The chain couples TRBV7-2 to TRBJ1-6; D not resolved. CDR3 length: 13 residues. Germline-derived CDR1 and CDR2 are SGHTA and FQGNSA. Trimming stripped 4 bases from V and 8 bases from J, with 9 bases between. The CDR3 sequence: CASSSEAYSPLHF. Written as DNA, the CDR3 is TGTGCCAGCAGCTCAGAGGCCTATTCACCCCTCCACTTT.

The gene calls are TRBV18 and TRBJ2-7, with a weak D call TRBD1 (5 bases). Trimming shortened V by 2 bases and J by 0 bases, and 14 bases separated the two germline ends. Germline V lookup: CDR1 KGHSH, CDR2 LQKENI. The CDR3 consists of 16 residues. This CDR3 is CASSPNSGLLSYEQYF. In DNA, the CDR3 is TGTGCCAGCTCACCAAATTCAGGGCTTCTCTCCTACGAGCAGTACTTC.

The CDR3 bases are TGTGCCAGTAGTAACCCAGGGGGAGGGTGGGATGAGCAGTTCTTC. As protein: CASSNPGGGWDEQFF. The J gene is TRBJ2-1, the V gene TRBV19; the D gene could be TRBD1 or TRBD2 (7 bases each). Germline CDR1 LNHDA, CDR2 SQIVND (reference sequence). CDR3 length: 15 residues. The V gene lost 4 bases and the J gene lost 8 bases, with 18 bases spanning the gap. The full variable domain, rest sourced from reference TRBV19 and TRBJ2-1, is DGGITQSPKYLFRKEGQNVTLSCEQNLNHDAMYWYRQDPGQGLRLIYYSQIVNDFQKGDIAEGYSVSREKKESFPLTVTSAQKNPTAFYLCASSNPGGGWDEQFFGPGTRLTVL.

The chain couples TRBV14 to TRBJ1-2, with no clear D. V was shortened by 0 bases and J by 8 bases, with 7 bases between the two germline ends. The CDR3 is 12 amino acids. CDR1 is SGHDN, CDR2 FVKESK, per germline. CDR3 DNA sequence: TGTGCCAGCAGCCAAGATTTTTTGGGCTACACCTTC. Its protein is CASSQDFLGYTF. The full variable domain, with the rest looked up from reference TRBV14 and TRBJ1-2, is EAGVTQFPSHSVIEKGQTVTLRCDPISGHDNLYWYRRVMGKEIKFLLHFVKESKQDESGMPNNRFLAERTGGTYSTLKVQPAELEDSGVYFCASSQDFLGYTFGSGTRLTVV.